These 16 T cell receptor beta chains share one sample of origin, sequenced in a study of OX40 agonist ivuxolimab in advanced cancers. Libraries were built with the immunoSEQ multiplex PCR assay. As stored in TCRdb, this immuneACCESS dataset retains in-frame rearrangements with V and J assigned. A fraction of the clones does not appear; measured against another copy, unresolved V genes explain less than half of the discrepancy, and the remainder lacks a known reason. This sample comprises 70,000 to 85,000 clones, roughly 80% of them detected only once. Less than 6.5% of the sample belongs to the ten largest clones. Sequences were derived from CD4+ or CD8+ T cells sorted from blood, sampled in a trial of the OX40 agonist ivuxolimab. These receptor sequences come from an adult with an advanced solid tumor such as melanoma, head and neck, liver or kidney cancer.

This sequence joins TRBV19 and TRBJ2-2; TRBD1 aligns across 7 bases. The CDR3 has 13 amino acids. Germline V gene sequence: CDR1 LNHDA, CDR2 SQIVND (reference sequence). V trimming: 9 bases; J trimming: 4 bases; junction bases outside the gene matches: 5. The CDR3 sequence: CASRDSFTGELFF. As DNA, the CDR3 is TGTGCCAGCCGGGACAGTTTCACCGGGGAGCTGTTTTTT.

The chain combines TRBV28 with TRBJ2-7; D is undetermined. Looked up from germline, CDR1 is MDHEN and CDR2 is SYDVKM. V was clipped by 2 bases and J by 4 bases, with 9 bases between them. This CDR3 contains 13 residues. CDR3 amino acids: CASSLTATYEQYV. CDR3 DNA: TGTGCCAGCAGTTTAACAGCGACTTACGAGCAGTACGTC.

The genes are TRBV29-1 and TRBJ1-5, with TRBD1 as a possible D gene (6 bases). The CDR3 runs to 12 residues. CDR1 is SQVTM and CDR2 is ANQGSEA in the germline V gene. V gave up 5 bases and J gave up 4 bases, with 9 bases separating them. The CDR3 DNA reads as TGCAGCGTTAGGACAGAGAATCAGCCCCAGCATTTT. The encoded protein is CSVRTENQPQHF.

V usage is TRBV4-1 and J usage is TRBJ2-1, with 10 bases fitting TRBD2. V gave up 0 bases and J gave up 15 bases; unmatched junction bases: 11. The germline CDR1 and CDR2 sequences are MGHRA and YSYEKL. The CDR3 loop spans 15 amino acids. CDR3 nucleotides: TGCGCCAGCAGCCAAGAGAGCGGGGGGGTACGTGTGCCGTTCTTC. Translation: CASSQESGGVRVPFF.

The chain combines TRBV19 with TRBJ2-3, with D unresolved. CDR1 is LNHDA, CDR2 SQIVND, per germline (reference sequence). CDR3 length equals 12 residues. V was shortened by 3 bases and J by 3 bases, with 4 bases between the two germline ends. The CDR3 coding sequence is TGTGCCAGTAGTATCTGGACAGATACGCAGTATTTT. Amino acid sequence: CASSIWTDTQYF.

The chain is built from TRBV6-5 and TRBJ2-1; no firm D call. Trimming stripped 2 bases from V and 6 bases from J, with 8 bases between. This CDR3 has 13 amino acids. Per germline, CDR1 MNHEY and CDR2 SVGAGI. The CDR3 sequence is CASSYDRINEQFF. DNA for the CDR3: TGTGCCAGCAGTTACGATAGGATCAATGAGCAGTTCTTC.

The chain employs TRBV18 and TRBJ1-2, with D tentatively TRBD1 (5 bases). V lost 6 bases and J lost 8, with 13 bases in between. CDR3 size: 12 residues. Germline CDR1 reads KGHSH; CDR2 reads LQKENI. CDR3 nucleotide sequence: TGTGCCAGCTCCCCAGGAGGGGCAGGCTACACCTTC. Encoded protein: CASSPGGAGYTF. Combining the CDR3 with reference TRBV18 and TRBJ1-2 gives the whole variable domain NAGVMQNPRHLVRRRGQEARLRCSPMKGHSHVYWYRQLPEEGLKFMVYLQKENIIDESGMPKERFSAEFPKEGPSILRIQQVVRGDSAAYFCASSPGGAGYTFGSGTRLTVV.

This sequence joins TRBV7-7 and TRBJ2-1; D is ambiguous. V lost 4 bases, J lost 6 bases, and 25 bases lay in between. Germline CDR1 and CDR2: SSHAT and FNYEAQ (reference sequence). This CDR3 is 18 amino acids long. The CDR3 DNA reads as TGTGCCAGCAGCTCGACCCCGTATAGCTATTTAGGGTCCAATGAGCAGTTCTTC. Its translation is CASSSTPYSYLGSNEQFF.

The J gene is TRBJ1-4, the V gene TRBV19, with 8 nucleotides matching TRBD1. CDR1 is LNHDA, CDR2 SQIVND, per germline (reference sequence). Trimming at V came to 9 bases and at J to 6 bases, leaving 12 bases not matched to a gene. CDR3 length: 15 amino acids. The CDR3, as DNA: TGTGCCAGCCTAAGCCTCGACAGGGGTTATGAAAAACTGTTTTTT. This translates into CASLSLDRGYEKLFF. Supplemented by reference TRBV19 and TRBJ1-4, the full variable domain reads DGGITQSPKYLFRKEGQNVTLSCEQNLNHDAMYWYRQDPGQGLRLIYYSQIVNDFQKGDIAEGYSVSREKKESFPLTVTSAQKNPTAFYLCASLSLDRGYEKLFFGSGTQLSVL.

V is TRBV30 and J is TRBJ1-4; D is uncertain. With 1 base removed from V and 11 bases from J, the gap between germline ends came to 14 bases. CDR1 and CDR2 (germline): GTSNPN, SVGIG (reference sequence). The CDR3 runs to 13 residues. The CDR3 nucleotides read TGTGCCTGGAGTGAAGGTGACGGGTCCAAACTGTTTTTT. As protein: CAWSEGDGSKLFF. Variable domain in full (rest from reference TRBV30 and TRBJ1-4): SQTIHQWPATLVQPVGSPLSLECTVEGTSNPNLYWYRQAAGRGLQLLFYSVGIGQISSEVPQNLSASRPQDRQFILSSKKLLLSDSGFYLCAWSEGDGSKLFFGSGTQLSVL.

V is TRBV14 and J is TRBJ2-3, with D perhaps TRBD1 or TRBD2 (6 bases each). The V and J ends lost 3 bases and 2 bases respectively, with 21 bases between them. The germline V gene encodes CDR1 SGHDN and CDR2 FVKESK. The CDR3 runs to 18 residues. As DNA, the CDR3 is TGTGCCAGCAGCCATTCTGGGGGGCAGACCCAGATCACAGATACGCAGTATTTT. Its protein product is CASSHSGGQTQITDTQYF.

The chain has TRBV23-1 and TRBJ2-2; D remains unclear. TRBV23-1 belongs to the ORF category, with a function that is uncertain. This CDR3 contains 15 residues. Trimming removed 1 base from V and 6 bases from J, with 12 bases in between. The CDR3 DNA reads as TGCGCCAGCAGTCAATGCAGTCGGGCAGCCGGGGAGCTGTTTTTT. Translated: CASSQCSRAAGELFF.

The J gene is TRBJ2-3, the V gene TRBV5-1, with D perhaps assigned TRBD1 or TRBD2 (7 bases each). V dropped 1 base and J dropped 5 bases, with 17 bases sitting between them. The CDR3 is 16 amino acids. Germline values: CDR1 SGHRS, CDR2 YFSETQ. CDR3 DNA sequence: TGCGCCAGCAGCTTGCGACTAGCAGGGGGAGTAGATACGCAGTATTTT. It is translated as CASSLRLAGGVDTQYF.

The rearrangement links TRBV7-9 to TRBJ2-7, with D perhaps matching TRBD2 (5 bases). The germline gives CDR1 SEHNR, CDR2 FQNEAQ (reference sequence). This CDR3 region has 13 residues. CDR3 DNA: TGTGCGGGAGAGGGATTTGACACCTACGAGCAGTACTTC. Its translation: CAGEGFDTYEQYF.

V gene TRBV18 combines with J gene TRBJ2-1; D is possibly TRBD1 (5 bases). The CDR3 runs 15 residues. Germline V gene sequence: CDR1 KGHSH, CDR2 LQKENI. Trimming stripped 1 base from V and 0 bases from J, with 7 bases between. CDR3: CASSPRGHSYNEQFF. The DNA of the CDR3 is TGTGCCAGCTCACCACGGGGCCACTCCTACAATGAGCAGTTCTTC.

This clone was found once. The CDR3 DNA reads TGTGCCAGCAGCCCCTACTCCTCACCGGGGTCGTACGAGCAGTACTTC. Translated: CASSPYSSPGSYEQYF. V usage is TRBV9 and J usage is TRBJ2-7; TRBD2 might be the D (5 bases). Trimming left V 4 bases short and J 4 bases short, with 21 bases between. CDR1 is SGDLS and CDR2 is YYNGEE in the germline V gene. CDR3 length: 16 residues.